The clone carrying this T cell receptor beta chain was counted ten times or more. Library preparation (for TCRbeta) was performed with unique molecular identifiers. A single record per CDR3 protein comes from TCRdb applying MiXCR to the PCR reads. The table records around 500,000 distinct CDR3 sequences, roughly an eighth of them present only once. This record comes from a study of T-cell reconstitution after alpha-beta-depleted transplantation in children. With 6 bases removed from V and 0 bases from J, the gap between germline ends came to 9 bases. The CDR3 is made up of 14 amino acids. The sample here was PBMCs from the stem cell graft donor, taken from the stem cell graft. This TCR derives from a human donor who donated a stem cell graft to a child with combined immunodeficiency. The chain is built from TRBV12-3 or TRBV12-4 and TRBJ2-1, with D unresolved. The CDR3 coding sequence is TGTGCCAGCAGCCCCTTTGGCTCCTACAATGAGCAGTTCTTC. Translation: CASSPFGSYNEQFF.